These 20 T cell receptor beta chains share one sample of origin, sequenced in a study of blood T cell repertoires in COVID-19. The assay was immunoSEQ multiplex PCR, and TCRdb's table has in-frame clones only and misses some. In the table there are roughly 350,000 clones, 85% of which are singletons. What was sequenced was peripheral blood. The receptor set was obtained from a woman under 30 with acute or convalescent COVID-19.

The chain combines TRBV10-1 with TRBJ2-3, with D unresolved. The CDR3 totals 14 residues. Per the germline V gene, CDR1 is WNHNN and CDR2 is SYGVQD (reference sequence). Trimming pared 1 base from V and 2 bases from J, leaving 7 bases between. CDR3: CASSEFRVTDTQYF. The CDR3 DNA reads TGCGCCAGCAGTGAGTTTCGCGTCACAGATACGCAGTATTTT.

V is TRBV6-5 and J is TRBJ2-7, with 7 nucleotides matching TRBD1. Germline V gives CDR1 MNHEY, CDR2 SVGAGI. V lost 4 bases and J lost 3; bases outside the gene matches: 9. The CDR3 runs to 15 residues. The CDR3, as DNA: TGTGCCAGCAGTTTATCAGGGGGATCTGGCTACGAGCAGTACTTC. This translates into CASSLSGGSGYEQYF.

V usage is TRBV7-8 and J usage is TRBJ2-7; D possibly corresponds to TRBD1 (6 bases). CDR3 size: 14 residues. Germline V gene lookup returns CDR1 SGHVS and CDR2 FQNEAQ. With 4 bases removed from V and 0 bases from J, the gap between germline ends came to 10 bases. The CDR3 DNA reads as TGTGCCAGCAGCTCATACAGGGTCTCCTACGAGCAGTACTTC. It yields the protein CASSSYRVSYEQYF.

The chain carries TRBV19 and TRBJ1-2, with TRBD1 matching 7 bases. J lost 2 bases, V lost 1 base, and 10 bases had no gene match. Germline CDR1 reads LNHDA; CDR2 reads SQIVND (reference sequence). The CDR3 loop spans 17 amino acids. The DNA of the CDR3 is TGTGCCAGTAGTATAGGTAATGGACAGGCAGTCAACTATGGCTACACCTTC. Translated, it gives CASSIGNGQAVNYGYTF. Full variable domain (rest looked up from reference TRBV19 and TRBJ1-2): DGGITQSPKYLFRKEGQNVTLSCEQNLNHDAMYWYRQDPGQGLRLIYYSQIVNDFQKGDIAEGYSVSREKKESFPLTVTSAQKNPTAFYLCASSIGNGQAVNYGYTFGSGTRLTVV.

V usage is TRBV4-1 and J usage is TRBJ2-7; 7 nucleotides align to TRBD1. The germline V gene has CDR1 MGHRA and CDR2 YSYEKL. This CDR3 is built from 15 residues. The V segment lost 1 base and the J segment 1 base; nucleotides outside the gene matches: 4. The CDR3 sequence: CASSQGRDSSYEQYF. CDR3 sequence (DNA): TGCGCCAGCAGCCAAGGCCGGGACAGTTCCTACGAGCAGTACTTC.

The rearrangement joins TRBV9 to TRBJ1-1; the D gene is possibly TRBD1 (6 bases). Trimming shortened V by 2 bases and J by 2 bases, and 13 bases separated the two germline ends. The CDR3 is 15 amino acids. Germline V gene lookup returns CDR1 SGDLS and CDR2 YYNGEE. The DNA for the CDR3 is TGTGCCAGCAGCGTTAGTGGGACAATTAACACTGAAGCTTTCTTT. Translating it yields CASSVSGTINTEAFF. Filled out from reference TRBV9 and TRBJ1-1, the complete variable domain reads DSGVTQTPKHLITATGQRVTLRCSPRSGDLSVYWYQQSLDQGLQFLIQYYNGEERAKGNILERFSAQQFPDLHSELNLSSLELGDSALYFCASSVSGTINTEAFFGQGTRLTVV.

The chain uses TRBV19 and TRBJ1-1, with 9 bases lining up with TRBD1. V lost 8 bases and J lost 3; bases outside the gene matches: 10. Germline lookup yields CDR1 LNHDA and CDR2 SQIVND (reference sequence). This CDR3 is built from 15 residues. The CDR3 protein is CASCPQTGGDTEAFF. The CDR3, as DNA: TGTGCCAGTTGCCCCCAGACAGGGGGGGACACTGAAGCTTTCTTT.

This clone has only one observation. The CDR3 coding sequence is TGTGCCAGCAGCGTAGAGCCCAGGACAGGTGGAAGGACTGAAGCTTTCTTT. Its protein is CASSVEPRTGGRTEAFF. The gene calls are TRBV9 and TRBJ1-1; 7 nucleotides match TRBD1. This CDR3 has 17 residues. CDR1 and CDR2 (germline): SGDLS, YYNGEE. The J segment lost 5 bases and the V segment lost 0 bases, leaving 13 bases of the junction unmatched.

The chain recombines TRBV5-1 with TRBJ2-1, with 9 positions matching TRBD1. The CDR3 has 13 amino acids. Germline V gene sequence: CDR1 SGHRS, CDR2 YFSETQ. V lost 7 bases, J lost 3 bases, and 2 bases stayed unmatched. The CDR3 loop reads CASGDRVYNEQFF. The CDR3 nucleotides are TGCGCCAGCGGGGACAGGGTCTACAATGAGCAGTTCTTC.

The genes are TRBV12-2 and TRBJ2-3; the table's D call, TRBD2, was not checked against the DNA. TRBV12-2 is an annotated pseudogene. The CDR3 loop spans 18 amino acids. The CDR3 protein is CASRAPSGGRAITDTQYF. The CDR3 region has the DNA TGTGCAAGTCGCGCCCCCTCCGGCGGGAGGGCCATCACAGATACGCAGTATTTT.

V and J are TRBV7-9 and TRBJ1-2, with D tentatively TRBD1 (5 bases). Germline assignment: CDR1 SEHNR and CDR2 FQNEAQ (reference sequence). The V and J ends lost 1 base and 1 base respectively, with 7 bases between them. The CDR3 contains 14 residues. In nucleotides, the CDR3 is TGTGCCAGCAGCTTAGGGGGCCATAACTATGGCTACACCTTC. Amino acid sequence: CASSLGGHNYGYTF.

This rearrangement joins TRBV19 to TRBJ1-5, with 12 bases identical to TRBD1. The CDR3 runs to 14 residues. Germline CDR1 reads LNHDA; CDR2 reads SQIVND (reference sequence). The J segment lost 7 bases and the V segment lost 5 bases, leaving 3 bases of the junction unmatched. This chain's CDR3 is CASSWDRGRQPQHF. CDR3 sequence (DNA): TGTGCCAGTAGTTGGGACAGGGGGCGACAGCCCCAGCATTTT.

The rearrangement uses TRBV4-1 and TRBJ2-3; a possible D gene is TRBD1 (5 bases). Trimming stripped 3 bases from V and 4 bases from J, with 14 bases between. This CDR3 has 15 residues. Germline V CDR1 and CDR2: MGHRA, YSYEKL. CDR3 sequence: CASSQADRDADTQYF. The CDR3 DNA reads as TGCGCCAGCAGCCAGGCAGACAGAGATGCAGATACGCAGTATTTT.

CDR3 bases: TGTGCCAGCAGTTGGACTAGCGGGAGGTACGAGCAGTACTTC. Translated: CASSWTSGRYEQYF. The genes are TRBV6-2 or TRBV6-3 and TRBJ2-7; 14 bases agree with TRBD2. Losses at the gene ends were 4 bases for V and 4 bases for J; bases not matched to a gene: 0. The germline V gene encodes CDR1 MNHEY and CDR2 SVGEGT. This CDR3 is built from 14 residues.

The chain combines TRBV5-1 with TRBJ2-7; TRBD2 agrees at 9 bases. J lost 3 bases, V lost 3 bases, and 13 bases had no gene match. Germline lookup yields CDR1 SGHRS and CDR2 YFSETQ. The CDR3 totals 17 residues. CDR3 amino acids: CASSSLVRSGSNYEQYF. As DNA, the CDR3 is TGCGCCAGCAGCTCGCTAGTCCGTAGCGGGAGCAACTACGAGCAGTACTTC.

This rearrangement joins TRBV28 to TRBJ2-1; 14 nucleotides match TRBD2. V trimming: 4 bases; J trimming: 10 bases; junction bases outside the gene matches: 9. This CDR3 contains 16 residues. In germline, CDR1 is MDHEN, CDR2 SYDVKM. CDR3: CASSSPTSGRAQEQFF. The CDR3 region has the DNA TGTGCCAGCAGTTCTCCGACTAGCGGGAGGGCGCAGGAGCAGTTCTTC.

The chain recombines TRBV24-1 with TRBJ1-1; D call uncertain. The V gene's germline CDR1 is KGHDR and CDR2 SFDVKD. This CDR3 is 15 amino acids long. V was cut by 10 bases and J by 2 bases, with 19 bases left in between. CDR3 DNA sequence: TGTGCCACTAAAGCGGGCCCCAGAGGAAACACTGAAGCTTTCTTT. Protein sequence: CATKAGPRGNTEAFF.

J is TRBJ2-4 and V is TRBV6-2 or TRBV6-3; D gene unclear. Looked up from germline, CDR1 is MNHEY and CDR2 is SVGEGT. The CDR3 sequence is 12 residues long. V gave up 2 bases and J gave up 5 bases, with 4 bases separating them. The CDR3 sequence is CASSYRENIQYF. The DNA of the CDR3 is TGTGCCAGCAGTTACCGGGAAAACATTCAGTACTTC.

This chain connects TRBV12-3 or TRBV12-4 to TRBJ1-1; 7 positions agree with TRBD1. J was trimmed by 1 base and V by 11 bases; bases with no gene match: 7. The CDR3 runs to 13 residues. The CDR3 bases are TGTGCCGCCAGGGACAGTAAGAACACTGAAGCTTTCTTT. Its translation is CAARDSKNTEAFF.

The chain has TRBV2 and TRBJ2-6; 9 nucleotides line up with TRBD1. The V and J ends lost 4 bases and 2 bases, in that order; junction bases with no gene match: 6. Germline CDR1 reads SNHLY; CDR2 reads FYNNEI. The CDR3 covers 17 residues. The CDR3 loop reads CASSVGRTGAGANVLTF. Here the CDR3 DNA reads TGTGCCAGCAGTGTCGGTCGGACAGGGGCTGGGGCCAACGTCCTGACTTTC.